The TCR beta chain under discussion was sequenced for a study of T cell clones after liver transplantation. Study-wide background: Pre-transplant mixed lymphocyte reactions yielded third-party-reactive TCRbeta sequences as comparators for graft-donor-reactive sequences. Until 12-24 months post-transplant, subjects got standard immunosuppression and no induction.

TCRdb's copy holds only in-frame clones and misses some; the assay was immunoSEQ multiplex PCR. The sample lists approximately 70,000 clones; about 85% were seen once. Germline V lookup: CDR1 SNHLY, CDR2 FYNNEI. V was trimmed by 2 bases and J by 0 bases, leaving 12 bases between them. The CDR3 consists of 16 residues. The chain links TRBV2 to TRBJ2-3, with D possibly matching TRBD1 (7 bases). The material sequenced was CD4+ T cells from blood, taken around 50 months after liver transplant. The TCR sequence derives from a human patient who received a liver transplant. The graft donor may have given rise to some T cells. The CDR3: CASSEQGGPSTDTQYF. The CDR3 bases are TGTGCCAGCAGTGAACAGGGGGGACCTAGCACAGATACGCAGTATTTT.